A selection of T cell receptor beta chains follows, all from one sample in a study of response to subunit inactivated influenza vaccine. MiXCR, applied by TCRdb to the RT-PCR reads, yields one record per CDR3 protein. Of around 480,000 distinct CDR3 sequences in the sample, approximately 11% were seen once. The sequences come from PBMCs from blood, collected roughly 45 days after vaccination. Receptors originate from a man aged 45-60 years who received an inactivated influenza vaccine. Each CDR3 is given with its conserved first and last residue. A row's size may be missing; if present it is once, few, many or a size class.

size: few; J: TRBJ2-6; V: TRBV19; CDR3: CASSIWGLNSGANVLTF
size: NA; J: TRBJ1-2; V: TRBV29-1; CDR3: CSVRQSSYGYTF
size: few; J: TRBJ2-7; V: TRBV20-1; CDR3: CSAGHQLEPEQYF
size: NA; J: TRBJ2-7; V: TRBV7-9; CDR3: CASSLGGRGGEQYF
size: many; J: TRBJ1-6; V: TRBV4-2; CDR3: CASSQDMAIYNSPLHF
size: many; J: TRBJ1-1; V: TRBV20-1; CDR3: CSANAQNQKLEAFF
size: NA; J: TRBJ2-1; V: TRBV4-1; CDR3: CASSQDPGGSINEQFF
size: many; J: TRBJ2-3; V: TRBV4-3; CDR3: CASSRAGADTQYF
size: NA; J: TRBJ2-3; V: TRBV4-1; CDR3: CASSQDSGTDTQYF
size: once; J: TRBJ2-7; V: TRBV27; CDR3: CASRTRRDLSYEQYF
size: many; J: TRBJ2-2; V: TRBV29-1; CDR3: CSVNTDTGELFF
size: many; J: TRBJ1-2; V: TRBV12-3/TRBV12-4; CDR3: CASSLGQVYGYTF
size: many; J: TRBJ2-2; V: TRBV7-2; CDR3: CASSLDVTGELFF
size: NA; J: TRBJ2-3; V: TRBV5-5; CDR3: CASSLPLAGSSSTDTQYF
size: few; J: TRBJ1-2; V: TRBV7-2; CDR3: CASSLEAGRTSNGYTF
size: few; J: TRBJ2-1; V: TRBV7-9; CDR3: CASSRSGGLNEQFF
size: few; J: TRBJ2-7; V: TRBV6-1; CDR3: CASRAGHGGYEQYF
size: many; J: TRBJ1-1; V: TRBV5-1; CDR3: CASSSYNTEAFF
size: NA; J: TRBJ2-7; V: TRBV7-2; CDR3: CASSRHRDNRPLEQYF
size: many; J: TRBJ2-1; V: TRBV5-1; CDR3: CASSLKASGGTIYNEQFF
size: many; J: TRBJ1-1; V: TRBV5-6; CDR3: CASSSGTGYTEAFF
size: many; J: TRBJ1-4; V: TRBV5-1; CDR3: CASSPQGSHGNEKLFF
size: few; J: TRBJ2-2; V: TRBV12-3/TRBV12-4; CDR3: CASSYRTGSGELFF
size: NA; J: TRBJ2-3; V: TRBV7-9; CDR3: CASSLVRSGDTQYF
size: few; J: TRBJ2-1; V: TRBV10-3; CDR3: CAISEGVAGDNNEQFF
size: NA; J: TRBJ1-5; V: TRBV19; CDR3: CASSAEWGGGFHQPQHF
size: few; J: TRBJ2-1; V: TRBV12-3/TRBV12-4; CDR3: CASSSTWSYNEQFF
size: NA; J: TRBJ1-5; V: TRBV6-1; CDR3: CASSLGQGFQPQHF
size: few; J: TRBJ1-5; V: TRBV19; CDR3: CASSTTGGGNQPQHF
size: NA; J: TRBJ2-1; V: TRBV6-1; CDR3: CASSKGLAGVNEQFF
size: NA; J: TRBJ2-1; V: TRBV5-1; CDR3: CASSLRELGYNEQFF